The 31 T cell receptor beta chains reported below all come from one sample, sequenced in a study of identifying expanded T cells in peripheral blood. The table came from immunoSEQ multiplex PCR; TCRdb's copy has only in-frame clones and leaves some out. The sample consists of about 89,000 clones, 70% to 90% of them appearing once. The specimen was blood. These receptors all come from a person aged 18 to 70 in good health.

V is TRBV7-3 and J is TRBJ2-2; D gene ambiguous. This CDR3 comprises 13 residues. The germline V gene has CDR1 SGHTA and CDR2 FQGTGA. Trimming cost V 4 bases and J 6 bases, with 9 bases left between them. The CDR3 DNA reads TGTGCCAGCAGCTATACAAGTGCCGGGGAGCTGTTTTTT. Encoded protein: CASSYTSAGELFF.

V usage is TRBV5-1 and J usage is TRBJ2-7; D remains unclear. The CDR3 has 15 amino acids. CDR1 and CDR2 (germline): SGHRS, YFSETQ. V was pared by 4 bases and J by 0 bases, with 14 bases between. The CDR3 region is CASSPDMKSSYEQYF. In nucleotides, the CDR3 is TGCGCCAGCAGCCCTGACATGAAAAGCTCCTACGAGCAGTACTTC.

The genes are TRBV7-9 and TRBJ2-2; the D is unclear. CDR1 and CDR2 (germline): SEHNR, FQNEAQ (reference sequence). V lost 2 bases and J 2 bases, leaving 15 bases between the germline ends. The CDR3 totals 17 residues. CDR3 amino acids: CASSLRLVGDNTGELFF. DNA for the CDR3: TGTGCCAGCAGCTTAAGGCTAGTCGGTGATAACACCGGGGAGCTGTTTTTT.

This clone was counted a few times. The CDR3 spells CASSTEGTQPQHF. CDR3 DNA sequence: TGTGCCAGCAGCACCGAGGGGACCCAGCCCCAGCATTTT. The chain recombines TRBV7-9 with TRBJ1-5, with D possibly TRBD1 on 5 matching bases. The V gene lost 5 bases and the J gene lost 7 bases, with 12 bases spanning the gap. The CDR3 totals 13 residues. Germline loops: CDR1 SEHNR, CDR2 FQNEAQ (reference sequence).

The chain employs TRBV16 and TRBJ1-6; maybe TRBD1 (5 bases). This CDR3 comprises 14 residues. The V gene's germline CDR1 is KGHSY and CDR2 FQNENV. V was clipped by 4 bases and J by 8 bases, with 12 bases between them. The CDR3 sequence is CASSPQGLDSPLHF. The DNA of the CDR3 is TGTGCCAGCAGCCCCCAGGGCCTGGATTCACCCCTCCACTTT.

The chain uses TRBV5-1 and TRBJ2-2, with D uncertain. CDR1 SGHRS and CDR2 YFSETQ come from the germline V gene. The length of the CDR3 is 14 residues. V lost 0 bases, J lost 3 bases, and 6 bases lay in between. CDR3 in DNA: TGCGCCAGCAGCTTGGTGGGTTACACCGGGGAGCTGTTTTTT. Amino acids: CASSLVGYTGELFF.

The rearrangement joins TRBV5-1 to TRBJ1-2, with D possibly matching TRBD1 (6 bases). The CDR3 consists of 15 residues. Trimming removed 4 bases at V and 0 bases at J, with 13 bases between. Per the germline V gene, CDR1 is SGHRS and CDR2 is YFSETQ. Written as DNA, the CDR3 is TGCGCCAGCAGCCCGGGACAACCGACTAACTATGGCTACACCTTC. Its protein product is CASSPGQPTNYGYTF.

The rearrangement uses TRBV29-1 and TRBJ2-1; the D is unclear. CDR3 length: 15 amino acids. Germline V CDR1 and CDR2: SQVTM, ANQGSEA. V lost 7 bases and J 4 bases, leaving 20 bases between the germline ends. The CDR3 coding sequence is TGCAGCGGATGGATTAGTAATACTATTTACAATGAGCAGTTCTTC. Translating gives CSGWISNTIYNEQFF.

V usage is TRBV9 and J usage is TRBJ1-2; D gene ambiguous. Trimming shortened V by 1 base and J by 0 bases, and 7 bases separated the two germline ends. Looked up from germline, CDR1 is SGDLS and CDR2 is YYNGEE. This CDR3 has 14 amino acids. The CDR3 DNA is TGTGCCAGCAGCGTAATGCCAGCTAACTATGGCTACACCTTC. This gives the protein CASSVMPANYGYTF.

The genes are TRBV6-5 and TRBJ2-7; D possibly uses TRBD1 or TRBD2 (5 bases each). The V gene lost 6 bases and the J gene lost 0 bases, with 12 bases spanning the gap. This CDR3 has 14 amino acids. CDR1 is MNHEY, CDR2 SVGAGI, per germline. As DNA, the CDR3 is TGTGCCAGCAGGGGACGGTTTAGCTCCTACGAGCAGTACTTC. Residues: CASRGRFSSYEQYF.

The V call is TRBV19, the J call TRBJ1-6; D gene unclear. The CDR3 has 15 amino acids. Germline V CDR1 and CDR2: LNHDA, SQIVND (reference sequence). V was clipped by 0 bases and J by 3 bases, with 6 bases between them. The CDR3 DNA reads TGTGCCAGTAGTATAGAGGGAGACTATAATTCACCCCTCCACTTT. Translation: CASSIEGDYNSPLHF.

V and J are TRBV5-5 and TRBJ2-1; D is ambiguous. CDR3 length: 12 amino acids. Germline V CDR1 and CDR2: SGHKS, YYEKEE (reference sequence). Trimming stripped 4 bases from V and 10 bases from J, with 12 bases between. The CDR3 protein is CASSPHTAEQFF. The CDR3 coding sequence is TGTGCCAGCAGCCCTCACACGGCAGAGCAGTTCTTC.

This chain links TRBV5-1 with TRBJ2-7; D is unclear. V was pared by 3 bases and J by 5 bases, with 6 bases between. The CDR3 is 11 residues long. CDR1 SGHRS and CDR2 YFSETQ come from the germline V gene. The CDR3 region is CASSYYNEQYF. CDR3 sequence (DNA): TGCGCCAGCAGCTATTACAACGAGCAGTACTTC.

The genes are TRBV30 and TRBJ1-6; no clear D gene. V lost 1 base and J lost 1, with 8 bases in between. Germline V gene sequence: CDR1 GTSNPN, CDR2 SVGIG (reference sequence). The CDR3 contains 15 residues. The CDR3 spells CAWSGLGSYNSPLHF. CDR3 DNA: TGTGCCTGGAGTGGTCTGGGTTCCTATAATTCACCCCTCCACTTT.

The chain links TRBV6-5 to TRBJ2-7; 11 positions match TRBD1. The CDR3 sequence is 14 residues long. CDR1 and CDR2 from the germline V gene are MNHEY and SVGAGI. The V gene end was trimmed by 6 bases and the J gene end by 4 bases; junction bases not matched to a gene: 5. CDR3 sequence reads: CASRGQGGGYEQYF. The CDR3 region has the DNA TGTGCCAGCAGGGGACAGGGGGGAGGATACGAGCAGTACTTC.

The V and J genes are TRBV7-2 and TRBJ2-3; TRBD1 might be the D (6 bases). The CDR3 totals 12 residues. Between the trimmed V and J ends, which lost 4 bases and 5 bases, there was a span of 7 bases. The germline gives CDR1 SGHTA, CDR2 FQGNSA. For the CDR3, the DNA is TGTGCCAGCAGCTGGGGACAAGATACGCAGTATTTT. This encodes CASSWGQDTQYF.

The chain uses TRBV4-1 and TRBJ1-1; D gene unclear. V was shortened by 0 bases and J by 1 base, with 9 bases between the two germline ends. The CDR3 runs to 15 residues. CDR1 and CDR2 from the germline V gene are MGHRA and YSYEKL. CDR3 DNA sequence: TGCGCCAGCAGCCAAGAGCAGCTAGGGAACACTGAAGCTTTCTTT. Translated: CASSQEQLGNTEAFF.

The chain joins TRBV10-3 to TRBJ1-1, with a possible D match to TRBD1 (6 bases). CDR1 and CDR2 (germline): ENHRY, SYGVKD. V shed 6 bases and J shed 1 base, with 9 bases lying between them. The CDR3 is 13 amino acids. CDR3 nucleotides: TGTGCCATCAGCAGGACAGAGAACACTGAAGCTTTCTTT. Its protein is CAISRTENTEAFF.

This chain joins TRBV11-2 and TRBJ2-3; D is unresolved. The V end was cut by 3 bases, the J end by 2 bases, with 18 bases between. The CDR3 is 17 residues long. Germline V gives CDR1 SGHAT, CDR2 FQNNGV. The CDR3 region is CASSLNEHPELTDTQYF. The CDR3 DNA is TGTGCCAGCAGCTTGAACGAGCATCCCGAACTCACAGATACGCAGTATTTT.

This sequence joins TRBV30 and TRBJ1-5, with D possibly TRBD1 on 5 matching bases. The V and J ends lost 0 bases and 6 bases respectively, with 15 bases between them. The CDR3 has 15 residues. Germline V CDR1 and CDR2: GTSNPN, SVGIG (reference sequence). CDR3 DNA: TGTGCCTGGAGTGTACCGCGGCCAAGGGGTCAGCCCCAGCATTTT. It codes for CAWSVPRPRGQPQHF.

The chain links TRBV4-3 to TRBJ2-1; D remains ambiguous. This CDR3 contains 15 residues. With 0 bases removed from V and 8 bases from J, the gap between germline ends came to 14 bases. The germline V gene encodes CDR1 LGHNA and CDR2 YSLEER. The CDR3 nucleotides read TGCGCCAGCAGCCAAGAGGAGAAGGTAGGCTATGAGCAGTTCTTC. Its protein is CASSQEEKVGYEQFF.

The rearrangement links TRBV19 to TRBJ1-1; D possibly corresponds to TRBD1 (5 bases). V gave up 4 bases and J gave up 1 base, with 13 bases separating them. Germline V gives CDR1 LNHDA, CDR2 SQIVND (reference sequence). The CDR3 loop spans 15 amino acids. CDR3 bases: TGTGCCAGTAGTACCCGGGGCGACCAGAACACTGAAGCTTTCTTT. Residues: CASSTRGDQNTEAFF.

The chain combines TRBV30 with TRBJ1-5; no clear D gene. This CDR3 contains 13 residues. CDR1 GTSNPN and CDR2 SVGIG come from the germline V gene (reference sequence). V lost 0 bases to trimming and J lost 4 bases, with 7 bases between them. The CDR3 DNA sequence: TGTGCCTGGAGTGTGGGCCCAAATCAGCCCCAGCATTTT. This codes for CAWSVGPNQPQHF. Filled out from reference TRBV30 and TRBJ1-5, the complete variable domain reads SQTIHQWPATLVQPVGSPLSLECTVEGTSNPNLYWYRQAAGRGLQLLFYSVGIGQISSEVPQNLSASRPQDRQFILSSKKLLLSDSGFYLCAWSVGPNQPQHFGDGTRLSIL.

The gene calls are TRBV6-5 and TRBJ1-1, with 7 nucleotides matching TRBD1. Trimming removed 4 bases from V and 7 bases from J; junction bases left unmatched: 6. The germline V gene encodes CDR1 MNHEY and CDR2 SVGAGI. This CDR3 has 13 residues. The chain's CDR3 is CASSSGTEIEAFF. In nucleotides, the CDR3 is TGTGCCAGCAGTTCCGGGACAGAAATTGAAGCTTTCTTT.

V gene TRBV15 combines with J gene TRBJ1-5; D remains ambiguous. CDR1 is LNHNV and CDR2 is YYDKDF in the germline V gene (reference sequence). The CDR3 is 15 amino acids. The V and J ends lost 0 bases and 2 bases respectively, with 8 bases between them. In DNA form, the CDR3 reads TGTGCCACCAGCAGAGATCTCCAAGGCAATCAGCCCCAGCATTTT. It specifies CATSRDLQGNQPQHF.

This clone was picked up one time. V gene TRBV7-3 combines with J gene TRBJ1-5, with D possibly TRBD1 on 6 matching bases. The CDR3 runs 13 residues. V gave up 8 bases and J gave up 6 bases, with 14 bases separating them. Germline CDR1 and CDR2: SGHTA and FQGTGA. CDR3 region: CASAEGVTQPQHF. DNA for the CDR3: TGTGCCAGCGCGGAGGGGGTAACTCAGCCCCAGCATTTT.

The chain is built from TRBV4-3 and TRBJ2-3; D is ambiguous. V shed 0 bases and J shed 2 bases, with 0 bases lying between them. Germline loops: CDR1 LGHNA, CDR2 YSLEER. The CDR3 is 12 amino acids. The CDR3 loop reads CASSQDTDTQYF. The CDR3 bases are TGCGCCAGCAGCCAAGACACAGATACGCAGTATTTT.

The chain couples TRBV5-1 to TRBJ2-5; 7 bases match TRBD1. Looked up from germline, CDR1 is SGHRS and CDR2 is YFSETQ. The CDR3 runs 15 residues. The J segment lost 4 bases and the V segment lost 4 bases, leaving 10 bases of the junction unmatched. CDR3 sequence reads: CASSRQQGLSETQYF. As DNA, the CDR3 is TGCGCCAGCAGCAGGCAACAGGGGCTCTCAGAGACCCAGTACTTC. Using reference TRBV5-1 and TRBJ2-5 for the parts outside the CDR3, the full variable domain is KAGVTQTPRYLIKTRGQQVTLSCSPISGHRSVSWYQQTPGQGLQFLFEYFSETQRNKGNFPGRFSGRQFSNSRSEMNVSTLELGDSALYLCASSRQQGLSETQYFGPGTRLLVL.

The chain combines TRBV4-1 with TRBJ1-5, with D possibly being TRBD1 (6 bases). The CDR3 loop spans 15 amino acids. Between the trimmed V and J ends, which lost 8 bases and 5 bases, there was a span of 19 bases. Germline lookup yields CDR1 MGHRA and CDR2 YSYEKL. For the CDR3, the DNA is TGCGCCAGCTCCCGAGGAGGGGGGCTGGATCAGCCCCAGCATTTT. Amino acids: CASSRGGGLDQPQHF.

This clone was seen only once. V and J are TRBV11-3 and TRBJ2-7; 8 nucleotides line up with TRBD2. J was trimmed by 2 bases and V by 8 bases; bases with no gene match: 2. Germline CDR1 reads SGHNT; CDR2 reads YENEEA. The CDR3 is 12 residues long. CDR3 sequence reads: CASARGAYEQYF. CDR3 sequence (DNA): TGTGCCAGCGCGCGGGGGGCCTACGAGCAGTACTTC.

The chain has TRBV30 and TRBJ1-1; D call uncertain. V lost 7 bases and J 2 bases, leaving 23 bases between the germline ends. CDR3 length: 16 residues. In germline, CDR1 is GTSNPN, CDR2 SVGIG (reference sequence). The CDR3, as DNA: TGTGCCTTCCATCGGGATAGGCGGAGAGTCAACACTGAAGCTTTCTTT. It encodes CAFHRDRRRVNTEAFF.